This TCR beta chain was recovered during a study of shared clonotypes between healthy human individuals. Points from the study as a whole: A limitation of the genetic and exposure-history diversity represented arose from few donors. Incomplete sequencing of sorted subsets was indicated by rarefaction despite large depth.

Of note for this clone: Its antigen is not identified.

Looked up from germline, CDR1 is DFQATT and CDR2 is SNEGSKA (reference sequence). Trimming pared 3 bases from V and 7 bases from J, leaving 10 bases between. The CDR3 sequence is 11 residues long. The table came from immunoSEQ multiplex PCR; TCRdb's copy has only in-frame clones and leaves some out. The sample shows roughly 1 million clones, around 82% of them seen only once. The sequencing sample was made of memory CD4+ T cells from PBMCs. Subset given: CD45RA-negative fraction. This TCR derives from a man aged 18 to 35 in good health. Some clones in this sample may be carry-over from other donors' samples. The chain uses TRBV20-1 and TRBJ2-7; perhaps TRBD2 as D (5 bases). The CDR3 loop reads CSASVGLEQYF. CDR3 in DNA: TGCAGTGCTAGCGTCGGACTGGAGCAGTACTTC.